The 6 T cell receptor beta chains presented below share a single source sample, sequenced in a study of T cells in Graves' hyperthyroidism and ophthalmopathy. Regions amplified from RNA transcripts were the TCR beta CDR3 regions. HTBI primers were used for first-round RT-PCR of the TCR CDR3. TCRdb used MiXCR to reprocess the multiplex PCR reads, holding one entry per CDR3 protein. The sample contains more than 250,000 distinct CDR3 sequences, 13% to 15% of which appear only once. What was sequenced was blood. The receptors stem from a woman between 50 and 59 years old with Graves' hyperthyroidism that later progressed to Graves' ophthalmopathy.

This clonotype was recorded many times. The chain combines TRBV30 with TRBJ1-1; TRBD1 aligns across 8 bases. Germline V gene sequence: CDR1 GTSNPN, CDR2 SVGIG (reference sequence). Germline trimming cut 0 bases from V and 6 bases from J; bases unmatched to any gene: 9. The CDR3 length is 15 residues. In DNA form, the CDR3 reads TGTGCCTGGAGTGTAGCCGGACAGGGTTTGTCTGAAGCTTTCTTT. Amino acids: CAWSVAGQGLSEAFF.

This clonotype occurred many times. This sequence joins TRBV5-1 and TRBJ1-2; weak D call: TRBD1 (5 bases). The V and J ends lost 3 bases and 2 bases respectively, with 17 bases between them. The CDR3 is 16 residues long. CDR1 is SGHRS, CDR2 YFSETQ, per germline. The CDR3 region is CASSYLYSGSNYGYTF. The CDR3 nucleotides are TGCGCCAGCAGCTACTTGTACTCAGGGTCCAACTATGGCTACACCTTC.

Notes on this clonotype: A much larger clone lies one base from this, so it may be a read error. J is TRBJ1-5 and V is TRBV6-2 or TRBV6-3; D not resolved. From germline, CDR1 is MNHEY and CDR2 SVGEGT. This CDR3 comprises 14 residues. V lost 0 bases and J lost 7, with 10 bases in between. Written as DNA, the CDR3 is TGTGCCAGCAGTTACTCAGTGGAAGTGCAGCCCCAGCATTTT. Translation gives CASSYSVEVQPQHF.

CDR3 nucleotide sequence: TGTGCCAGCAGCTTTGACAGCAATCAGCCCCAGCATTTT. Translation gives CASSFDSNQPQHF. V gene TRBV5-4 combines with J gene TRBJ1-5; D call uncertain. The V end lost 2 bases, the J end lost 1 base, and 4 bases lay between the germline ends. Per the germline V gene, CDR1 is SGHNT and CDR2 is YYREEE (reference sequence). This CDR3 is 13 amino acids long.

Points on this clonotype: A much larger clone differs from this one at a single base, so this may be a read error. CDR3 protein: CTSSAGAAPAPQHF. The DNA for the CDR3 is TGTACCAGCAGCGCCGGGGCTGCGCCAGCACCCCAGCATTTT. V and J are TRBV9 and TRBJ1-5; D may be TRBD1 (5 bases). This CDR3 has 14 residues. Germline V gene sequence: CDR1 SGDLS, CDR2 YYNGEE.

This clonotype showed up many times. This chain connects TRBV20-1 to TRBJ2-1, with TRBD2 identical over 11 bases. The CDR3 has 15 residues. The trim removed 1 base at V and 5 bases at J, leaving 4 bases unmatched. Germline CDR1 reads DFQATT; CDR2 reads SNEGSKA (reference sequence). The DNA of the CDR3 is TGCAGTGCTAGAGGTCTAGCGGGAGGTCACAATGAGCAGTTCTTC. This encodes CSARGLAGGHNEQFF.